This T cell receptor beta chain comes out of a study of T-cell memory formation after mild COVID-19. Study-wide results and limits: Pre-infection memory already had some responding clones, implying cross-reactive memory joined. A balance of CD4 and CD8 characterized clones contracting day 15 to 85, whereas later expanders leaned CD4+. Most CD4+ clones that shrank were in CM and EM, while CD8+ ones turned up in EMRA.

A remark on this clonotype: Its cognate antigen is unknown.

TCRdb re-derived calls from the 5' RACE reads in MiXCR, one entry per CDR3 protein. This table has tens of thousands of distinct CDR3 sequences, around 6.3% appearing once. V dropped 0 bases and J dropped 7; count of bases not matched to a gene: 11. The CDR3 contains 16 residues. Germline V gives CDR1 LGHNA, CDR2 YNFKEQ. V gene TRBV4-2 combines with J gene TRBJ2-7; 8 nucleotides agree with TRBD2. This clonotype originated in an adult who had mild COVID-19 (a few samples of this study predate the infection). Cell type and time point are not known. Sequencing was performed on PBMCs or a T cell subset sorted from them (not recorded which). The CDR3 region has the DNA TGTGCCAGCAGCCAAGATACCCGGGAGGGCCGCCGGGAGCAGTACTTC. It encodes CASSQDTREGRREQYF.